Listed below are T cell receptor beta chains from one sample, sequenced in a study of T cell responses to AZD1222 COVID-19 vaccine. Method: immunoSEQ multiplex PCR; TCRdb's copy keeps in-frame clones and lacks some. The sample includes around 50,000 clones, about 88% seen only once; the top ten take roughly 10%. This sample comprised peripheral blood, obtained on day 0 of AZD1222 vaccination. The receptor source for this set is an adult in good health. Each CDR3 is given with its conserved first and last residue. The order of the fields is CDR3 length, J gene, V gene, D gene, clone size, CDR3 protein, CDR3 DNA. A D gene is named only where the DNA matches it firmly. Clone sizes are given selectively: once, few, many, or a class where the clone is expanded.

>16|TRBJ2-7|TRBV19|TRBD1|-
CASSIGPGQGSYEQYF
TGTGCCAGTAGTATAGGCCCGGGACAGGGTTCCTACGAGCAGTACTTC
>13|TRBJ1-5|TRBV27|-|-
CASSFGGYQPQHF
TGTGCCAGCAGTTTTGGAGGTTATCAGCCCCAGCATTTT
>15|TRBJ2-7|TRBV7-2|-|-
CASSYTVLRSYEQYF
TGTGCCAGCAGCTACACGGTTCTCCGCTCCTACGAGCAGTACTTC
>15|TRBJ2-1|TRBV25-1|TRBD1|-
CASSGNRGRIHEQFF
TGTGCCAGCAGTGGAAACAGGGGGCGAATCCATGAGCAGTTCTTC
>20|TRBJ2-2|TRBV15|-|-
CATSRDLGLRGPSFTGELFF
TGTGCCACCAGCAGAGATCTAGGGTTGAGGGGTCCAAGCTTCACCGGGGAGCTGTTTTTT
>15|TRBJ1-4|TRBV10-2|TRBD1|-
CASSDGGQPNEKLFF
TGCGCCAGCAGTGACGGGGGACAGCCTAATGAAAAACTGTTTTTT
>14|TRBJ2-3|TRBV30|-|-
CAWSVGDTRDTQYF
TGTGCCTGGAGTGTAGGCGACACCCGAGATACGCAGTATTTT
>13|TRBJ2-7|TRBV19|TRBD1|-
CASSQGAHYEQYF
TGTGCCAGTAGCCAGGGGGCTCACTACGAGCAGTACTTC
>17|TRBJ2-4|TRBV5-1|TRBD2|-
CASSLEVAGLAKNIQYF
TGCGCCAGCAGCTTAGAGGTAGCGGGACTAGCCAAAAACATTCAGTACTTC
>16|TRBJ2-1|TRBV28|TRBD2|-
CASSPPSIAGANEQFF
TGTGCCAGTTCCCCGCCGTCAATAGCGGGAGCCAATGAGCAGTTCTTC
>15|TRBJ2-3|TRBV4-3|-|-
CASSQGAGSTDTQYF
TGCGCCAGCAGCCAAGGGGCGGGAAGCACAGATACGCAGTATTTT
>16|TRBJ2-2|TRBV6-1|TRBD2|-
CASSELPSGGTGELFF
TGTGCCAGCAGTGAACTCCCCAGCGGGGGCACCGGGGAGCTGTTTTTT
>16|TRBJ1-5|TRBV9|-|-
CASSFFEQHSNQPQHF
TGTGCCAGCAGCTTCTTCGAGCAGCATAGCAATCAGCCCCAGCATTTT
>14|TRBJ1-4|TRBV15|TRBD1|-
CATSNRDRGEKLFF
TGTGCCACCAGCAACCGGGACAGGGGCGAAAAACTGTTTTTT
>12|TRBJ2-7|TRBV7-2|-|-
CASSFSTYEQYF
TGTGCCAGCAGCTTCTCGACCTACGAGCAGTACTTC
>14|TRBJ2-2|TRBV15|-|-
CATSRDIGAGELFF
TGTGCCACCAGCAGAGATATTGGGGCCGGGGAGCTGTTTTTT
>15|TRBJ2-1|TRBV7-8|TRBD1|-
CASSWGQGSNNEQFF
TGTGCCAGCAGCTGGGGACAGGGGAGCAACAATGAGCAGTTCTTC
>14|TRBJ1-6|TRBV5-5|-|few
CASSFGAGRAPLHF
TGTGCCAGCAGCTTTGGGGCCGGTCGGGCACCCCTCCACTTT
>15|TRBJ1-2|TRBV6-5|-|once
CASSLGVGSNYGYTF
TGTGCCAGCAGTCTCGGCGTGGGGTCGAACTATGGCTACACCTTC
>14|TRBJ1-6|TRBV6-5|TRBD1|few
CASILTGRNSPLHF
TGTGCCAGCATACTGACAGGGCGCAATTCACCCCTCCACTTT
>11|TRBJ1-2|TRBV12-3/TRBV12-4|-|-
CASSFGGGYTF
TGTGCCAGCAGTTTTGGGGGTGGCTACACCTTC
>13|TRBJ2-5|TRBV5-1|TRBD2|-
CASSWGGSETQYF
TGCGCCAGCAGCTGGGGGGGGTCCGAGACCCAGTACTTC
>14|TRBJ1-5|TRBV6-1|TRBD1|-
CASSETGQGIPQHF
TGTGCCAGCAGTGAAACTGGACAGGGGATTCCCCAGCATTTT
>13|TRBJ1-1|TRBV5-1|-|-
CASSSHRVAEAFF
TGCGCCAGCAGCTCTCACAGGGTCGCTGAAGCTTTCTTT
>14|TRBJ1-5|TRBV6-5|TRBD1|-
CASSDRNSNQPQHF
TGTGCCAGCTCGGACAGGAATAGCAATCAGCCCCAGCATTTT
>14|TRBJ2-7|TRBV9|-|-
CASSVLGVPYEQYF
TGTGCCAGCAGCGTTCTGGGGGTCCCCTACGAGCAGTACTTC